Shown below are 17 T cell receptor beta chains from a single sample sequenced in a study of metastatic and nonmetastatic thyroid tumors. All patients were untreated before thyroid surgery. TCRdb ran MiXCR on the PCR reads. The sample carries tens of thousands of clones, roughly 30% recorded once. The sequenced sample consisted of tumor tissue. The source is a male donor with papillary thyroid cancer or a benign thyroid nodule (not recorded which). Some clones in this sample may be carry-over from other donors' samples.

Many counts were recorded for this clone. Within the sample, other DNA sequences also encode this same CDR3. The CDR3 loop reads CASREGPSNTEAFF. CDR3 bases: TGCGCCAGCAGGGAAGGACCCTCGAACACTGAAGCTTTCTTT. The chain uses TRBV10-2 and TRBJ1-1; no reliable D call. Germline V gene lookup returns CDR1 WSHSY and CDR2 SAAADI. This CDR3 has 14 residues. V shed 6 bases and J shed 1 base, with 12 bases lying between them.

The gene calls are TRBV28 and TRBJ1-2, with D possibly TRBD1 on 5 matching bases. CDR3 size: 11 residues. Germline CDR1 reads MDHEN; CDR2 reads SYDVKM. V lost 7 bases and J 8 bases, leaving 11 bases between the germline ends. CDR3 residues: CASTAGVGYTF. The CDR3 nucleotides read TGTGCCAGCACCGCGGGGGTGGGCTACACCTTC.

CDR3 residues: CASSYRTGHLSSYNEQFF. CDR3 DNA: TGTGCCAGCAGTTATAGGACAGGCCACCTCAGCTCCTACAATGAGCAGTTCTTC. V gene TRBV6-5 combines with J gene TRBJ2-1, with 7 positions matching TRBD1. Per the germline V gene, CDR1 is MNHEY and CDR2 is SVGAGI. CDR3 size: 18 residues. The V and J ends lost 3 bases and 0 bases, in that order; junction bases with no gene match: 11.

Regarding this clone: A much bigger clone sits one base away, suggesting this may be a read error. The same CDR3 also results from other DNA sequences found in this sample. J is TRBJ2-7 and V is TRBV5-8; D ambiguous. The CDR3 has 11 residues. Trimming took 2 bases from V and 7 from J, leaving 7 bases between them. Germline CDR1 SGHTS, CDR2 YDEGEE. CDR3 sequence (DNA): TGTGCCAGCAGCTTTTACCGTGAGCAGTACTTC. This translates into CASSFYREQYF.

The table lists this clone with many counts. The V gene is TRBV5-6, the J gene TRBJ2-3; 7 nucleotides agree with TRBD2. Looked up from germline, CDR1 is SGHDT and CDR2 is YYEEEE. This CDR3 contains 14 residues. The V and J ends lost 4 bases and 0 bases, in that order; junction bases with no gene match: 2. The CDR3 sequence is CASSPGGSTDTQYF. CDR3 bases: TGTGCCAGCAGCCCGGGGGGTAGCACAGATACGCAGTATTTT. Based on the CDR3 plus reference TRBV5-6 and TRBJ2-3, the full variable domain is DAGVTQSPTHLIKTRGQQVTLRCSPKSGHDTVSWYQQALGQGPQFIFQYYEEEERQRGNFPDRFSGHQFPNYSSELNVNALLLGDSALYLCASSPGGSTDTQYFGPGTRLTVL.

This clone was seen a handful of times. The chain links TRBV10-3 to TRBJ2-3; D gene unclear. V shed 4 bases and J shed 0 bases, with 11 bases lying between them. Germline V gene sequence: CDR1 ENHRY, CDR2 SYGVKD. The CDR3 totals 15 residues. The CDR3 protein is CAISVWGPSTDTQYF. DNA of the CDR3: TGTGCCATCAGTGTTTGGGGTCCTAGCACAGATACGCAGTATTTT.

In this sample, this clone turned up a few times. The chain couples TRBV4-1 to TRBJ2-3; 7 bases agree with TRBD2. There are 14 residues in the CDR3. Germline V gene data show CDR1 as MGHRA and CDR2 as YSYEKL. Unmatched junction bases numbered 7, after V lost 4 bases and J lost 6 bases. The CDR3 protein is CASSLLGGSDTQYF. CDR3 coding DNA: TGCGCCAGCAGCCTTCTGGGGGGGTCGGATACGCAGTATTTT.

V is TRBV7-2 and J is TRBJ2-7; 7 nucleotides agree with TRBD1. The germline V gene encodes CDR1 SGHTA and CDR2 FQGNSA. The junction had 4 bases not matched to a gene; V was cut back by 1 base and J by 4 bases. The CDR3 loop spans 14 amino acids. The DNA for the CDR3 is TGTGCCAGCAGCTTAGGGGACAGTAATTACGAGCAGTACTTC. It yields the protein CASSLGDSNYEQYF.

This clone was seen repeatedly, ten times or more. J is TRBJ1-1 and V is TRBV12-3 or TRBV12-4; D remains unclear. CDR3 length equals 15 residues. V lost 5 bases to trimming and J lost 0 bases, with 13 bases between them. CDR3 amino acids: CASSPSGSMNTEAFF. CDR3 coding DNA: TGTGCCAGCAGTCCATCAGGTTCTATGAACACTGAAGCTTTCTTT.

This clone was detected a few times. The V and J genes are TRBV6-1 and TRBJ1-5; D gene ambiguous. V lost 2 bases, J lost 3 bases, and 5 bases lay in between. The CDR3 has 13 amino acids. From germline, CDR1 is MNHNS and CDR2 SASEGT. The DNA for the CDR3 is TGTGCCAGCAGTGAATGGGACAATCAGCCCCAGCATTTT. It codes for CASSEWDNQPQHF.

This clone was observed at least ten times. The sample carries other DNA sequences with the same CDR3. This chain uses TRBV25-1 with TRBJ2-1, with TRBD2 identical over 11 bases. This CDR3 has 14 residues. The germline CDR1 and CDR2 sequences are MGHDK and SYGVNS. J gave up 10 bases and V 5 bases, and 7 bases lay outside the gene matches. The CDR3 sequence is CASSKGLAGGEQFF. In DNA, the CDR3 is TGTGCCAGCAGTAAAGGGCTAGCGGGAGGAGAGCAGTTCTTC.

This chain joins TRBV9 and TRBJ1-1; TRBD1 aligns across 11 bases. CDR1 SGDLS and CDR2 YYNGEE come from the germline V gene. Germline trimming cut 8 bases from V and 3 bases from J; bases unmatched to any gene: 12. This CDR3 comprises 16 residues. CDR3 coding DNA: TGTGCCAGTCGCCGCGGACAGGGGGCGTTGGACACTGAAGCTTTCTTT. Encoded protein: CASRRGQGALDTEAFF.

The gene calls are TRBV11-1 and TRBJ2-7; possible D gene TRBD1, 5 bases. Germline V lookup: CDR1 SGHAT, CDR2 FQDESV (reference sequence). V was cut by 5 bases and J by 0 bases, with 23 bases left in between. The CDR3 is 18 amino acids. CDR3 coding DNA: TGTGCCAGCAGCACCCGGACATGGGCTTCTCCCAGCTCCTACGAGCAGTACTTC. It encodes CASSTRTWASPSSYEQYF.

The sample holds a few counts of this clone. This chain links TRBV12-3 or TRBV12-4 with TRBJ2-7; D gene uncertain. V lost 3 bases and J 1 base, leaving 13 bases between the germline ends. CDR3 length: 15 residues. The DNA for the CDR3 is TGTGCCAGCAGTTTGGATTGGCGTCCGTCCTACGAGCAGTACTTC. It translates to CASSLDWRPSYEQYF.

Here the CDR3 DNA reads TGTGCCAGCAGCTTGCGACCGCTATCACCCCTCCACTTT. Encoded protein: CASSLRPLSPLHF. V usage is TRBV11-2 and J usage is TRBJ1-6, with unresolved D. The CDR3 consists of 13 residues. Germline V lookup: CDR1 SGHAT, CDR2 FQNNGV. Between the trimmed V and J ends, which lost 3 bases and 10 bases, there was a span of 10 bases.

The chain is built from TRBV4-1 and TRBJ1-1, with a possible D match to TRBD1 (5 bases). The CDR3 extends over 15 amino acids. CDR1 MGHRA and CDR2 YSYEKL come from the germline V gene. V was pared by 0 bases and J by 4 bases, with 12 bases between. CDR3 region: CASSQDSGPGTEAFF. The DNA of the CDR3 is TGCGCCAGCAGCCAAGACTCAGGGCCGGGCACTGAAGCTTTCTTT.

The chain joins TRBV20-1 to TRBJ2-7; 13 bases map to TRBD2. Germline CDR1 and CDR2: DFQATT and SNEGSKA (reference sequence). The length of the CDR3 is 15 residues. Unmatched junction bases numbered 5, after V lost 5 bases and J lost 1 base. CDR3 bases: TGCAGTGCTGGACGGACTAGCGGGGGATCCTACGAGCAGTACTTC. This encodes CSAGRTSGGSYEQYF.